This record concerns one T cell receptor beta chain sequence. These data belong to a study of shared clonotypes between healthy human individuals. Per the study methods: From ImmunoSEQ came sequences covering only the junction and carrying no quality scores, so filtering differed. Sequencing used immunoSEQ multiplex PCR; TCRdb keeps in-frame clones, though not all of them. Clone size and V and J calls were adopted from that table, with D and trimming inferred from the DNA. The data hold around 700,000 clones, with about two thirds observed a single time. The germline V gene encodes CDR1 SGHVS and CDR2 FNYEAQ. The CDR3 runs to 14 residues. V lost 4 bases, J lost 0 bases, and 10 bases lay in between.

Input material: memory CD4+ T cells sorted from blood. Subset noted: CD45RA-negative fraction. This clonotype was obtained from a woman aged 25-40 years in good health. V and J are TRBV7-6 and TRBJ2-7; D might be TRBD1 or TRBD2, each matching 5 bases. CDR3 residues: CASSSRDDSYEQYF. The CDR3 DNA sequence: TGTGCCAGCAGCTCCCGGGACGACTCCTACGAGCAGTACTTC.